This paragraph covers one TCR beta chain sequence. The PCR was carried out with 60 Vbeta primers and 13 Jbeta primers. Measured with immunoSEQ multiplex PCR; TCRdb has only the in-frame clones, and not every one. Of 150,000 to 200,000 clones in the sample, about 80% were seen once. These data are taken from a study of cytomegalovirus exposure and HLA in healthy donors. The receptor comes from a woman between 40 and 55 years old in good health and CMV-seronegative. The specimen sequenced was PBMCs.

The CDR3 region has the DNA TGCGCCAGCAGCCAAGCGGAGGGAGGGAATTCACCCCTCCACTTT. It is translated as CASSQAEGGNSPLHF. The J gene is TRBJ1-6, the V gene TRBV4-3; no firm D call. Germline V gene data show CDR1 as LGHNA and CDR2 as YSLEER. V was trimmed by 1 base and J by 7 bases, leaving 11 bases between them. This CDR3 has 15 residues.